This paragraph covers one T cell receptor (beta chain) sequence. Per the germline V gene, CDR1 is MNHEY and CDR2 is SMNVEV (reference sequence). Between the trimmed V and J ends, which lost 6 bases and 6 bases, there was a span of 17 bases. CDR3 length equals 15 residues. This specimen belongs to a study of blood T cell repertoires in COVID-19. About the research overall: COVID-19 samples collected from the United States, Italy and Spain covered acute and convalescent phases. Sample material is recorded as cDNA or gDNA derived from T cells, B-cell-depleted T cells, or PBMCs.

In the authors' workflow: Scientists estimated how many nucleated cells there were by amplifying reference gene primers. The assay was immunoSEQ multiplex PCR, and TCRdb's table has in-frame clones only and misses some. V and J calls and clone size are as listed in that table; D and trimming were resolved from the DNA. The sample records about 150,000 clones, 80% to 90% being singletons. Sequencing was performed on peripheral blood. V usage is TRBV27 and J usage is TRBJ1-4; D possibly corresponds to TRBD1 (5 bases). The receptor's source is a woman between 35 and 50 years old with acute or convalescent COVID-19. The CDR3 here is CASRNVRGTYEKLFF. As DNA, the CDR3 is TGTGCCAGCAGAAACGTGCGCGGGACCTATGAAAAACTGTTTTTT.